These 13 T cell receptor beta chains share one sample of origin, sequenced in a study of blood T cell repertoires in COVID-19. The table came from immunoSEQ multiplex PCR; TCRdb's copy has only in-frame clones and leaves some out. The table has about 160,000 clones, about 83% seen once. Sequenced sample: peripheral blood. The receptors come from a man aged 55 to 70 with acute or convalescent COVID-19.

CDR3 nucleotide sequence: TGTGCCAGCAGTCAACTAGCGGGGGGTCGGGATGAGCAGTTCTTC. Its protein product is CASSQLAGGRDEQFF. The gene calls are TRBV3-1 (or the pseudogene TRBV3-2) and TRBJ2-1; 12 bases match TRBD2. This CDR3 contains 15 residues. The junction had 8 bases not matched to a gene; V was cut back by 6 bases and J by 8 bases. CDR1 and CDR2 from the germline V gene are LGHDT and YNNKEL (reference sequence).

The V gene is TRBV18, the J gene TRBJ2-6, with 10 positions matching TRBD1. Trimming took 0 bases from V and 3 from J; bases not matched to a gene: 8. CDR3 length equals 19 residues. Germline-derived CDR1 and CDR2 are KGHSH and LQKENI. CDR3 in amino acids: CASSPPGQGLPGGANVLTF. In DNA form, the CDR3 reads TGTGCCAGCTCACCACCGGGACAGGGGTTGCCTGGTGGGGCCAACGTCCTGACTTTC.

The chain has TRBV5-8 and TRBJ1-1; no firm D call. CDR1 is SGHTS, CDR2 YDEGEE, per germline. V dropped 0 bases and J dropped 1 base, with 10 bases sitting between them. This CDR3 has 15 amino acids. CDR3 in DNA: TGTGCCAGCAGCTTGGAGCGGGTGGCGAACACTGAAGCTTTCTTT. It yields the protein CASSLERVANTEAFF. Full variable domain (outside the CDR3, taken from reference TRBV5-8 and TRBJ1-1): EAGVTQSPTHLIKTRGQQATLRCSPISGHTSVYWYQQALGLGLQFLLWYDEGEERNRGNFPPRFSGRQFPNYSSELNVNALELEDSALYLCASSLERVANTEAFFGQGTRLTVV.

This clone was seen a single time. The rearrangement links TRBV4-1 to TRBJ1-1; no clear D gene. V lost 0 bases and J lost 4, with 9 bases in between. The CDR3 extends over 14 amino acids. In germline, CDR1 is MGHRA, CDR2 YSYEKL. The CDR3 DNA sequence: TGCGCCAGCAGCCAAGAGGGAGGTCCCACTGAAGCTTTCTTT. It is translated as CASSQEGGPTEAFF.

V gene TRBV7-2 combines with J gene TRBJ2-7, with D tentatively TRBD2 (5 bases). Trimming took off 3 bases at V and 2 bases at J, with 11 bases between the two ends. This CDR3 has 14 residues. The germline CDR1 and CDR2 sequences are SGHTA and FQGNSA. The CDR3 DNA sequence: TGTGCCAGCAGCTTCGGACTCAGTGCCTACGAGCAGTACTTC. This sequence encodes CASSFGLSAYEQYF.

The chain employs TRBV11-2 and TRBJ1-2; unclear D gene. The CDR3 has 15 residues. The germline V gene has CDR1 SGHAT and CDR2 FQNNGV. Trimming left V 4 bases short and J 8 bases short, with 20 bases between. Here the CDR3 DNA reads TGTGCCAGCAGCTCGCCTATTCAGGTGTCTTTGGGCTACACCTTC. Translating gives CASSSPIQVSLGYTF.

This clone was recorded a few times. The chain uses TRBV14 and TRBJ1-2; no definite D call. The CDR3 is 12 residues long. Germline V gene data show CDR1 as SGHDN and CDR2 as FVKESK. With 0 bases removed from V and 8 bases from J, the gap between germline ends came to 7 bases. This chain's CDR3 is CASSQDWRGYTF. CDR3 coding DNA: TGTGCCAGCAGCCAAGATTGGCGGGGCTACACCTTC.

This chain links TRBV7-6 with TRBJ2-1; possibly TRBD2 for D (6 bases). The CDR3 spans 12 residues. V was shortened by 8 bases and J by 5 bases, with 10 bases between the two germline ends. The germline gives CDR1 SGHVS, CDR2 FNYEAQ. The CDR3 nucleotides are TGTGCCAGCGGCGGGGATAACAATGAGCAGTTCTTC. It translates to CASGGDNNEQFF.

The V and J genes are TRBV6-5 and TRBJ1-2; 8 bases match TRBD1. V lost 6 bases, J lost 6 bases, and 3 bases stayed unmatched. The CDR3 runs to 12 residues. From germline, CDR1 is MNHEY and CDR2 SVGAGI. The CDR3 bases are TGTGCCAGCAGACAGGGGGAAGATGGCTACACCTTC. Amino acids: CASRQGEDGYTF.

In its sample, this clone was seen once. This chain uses TRBV6-5 with TRBJ2-7; TRBD2 matches 14 bases. Germline values: CDR1 MNHEY, CDR2 SVGAGI. With V trimmed by 5 bases and J by 5 bases, 5 bases remained unmatched. The CDR3 runs 15 residues. CDR3 protein: CASSLGLAGVDEQYF. The CDR3 nucleotides are TGTGCCAGCAGTCTGGGACTAGCGGGGGTGGACGAGCAGTACTTC.

To note about this clone: At the DNA level, this CDR3 is encoded by other sequences in the same sample as well. This chain links TRBV6-5 with TRBJ2-2, with D possibly TRBD1 on 5 matching bases. This CDR3 spans 13 amino acids. Trimming cost V 3 bases and J 7 bases, with 9 bases left between them. Per the germline V gene, CDR1 is MNHEY and CDR2 is SVGAGI. This chain's CDR3 is CASSYSDSGELFF. In nucleotides, the CDR3 is TGTGCCAGCAGTTATTCAGACAGCGGGGAGCTGTTTTTT.

In DNA, the CDR3 is TGTGCCAGCAGACCCGGGACTTCCAATGAAAAACTGTTTTTT. Amino acids: CASRPGTSNEKLFF. This sequence joins TRBV5-4 and TRBJ1-4, with a possible D match to TRBD1 (5 bases). The CDR3 runs to 14 residues. Trimming took off 5 bases at V and 5 bases at J, with 13 bases between the two ends. In germline, CDR1 is SGHNT, CDR2 YYREEE (reference sequence).

The V and J genes are TRBV10-2 and TRBJ2-1, with 7 bases fitting TRBD2. Germline-derived CDR1 and CDR2 are WSHSY and SAAADI. After removal of 5 bases from V and 5 bases from J, the junction contained 6 bases not matched to a gene. This CDR3 spans 14 amino acids. The CDR3, as DNA: TGCGCCAGCAGTCCTAGCGGACGGGACAATGAGCAGTTCTTC. Translated, it gives CASSPSGRDNEQFF.